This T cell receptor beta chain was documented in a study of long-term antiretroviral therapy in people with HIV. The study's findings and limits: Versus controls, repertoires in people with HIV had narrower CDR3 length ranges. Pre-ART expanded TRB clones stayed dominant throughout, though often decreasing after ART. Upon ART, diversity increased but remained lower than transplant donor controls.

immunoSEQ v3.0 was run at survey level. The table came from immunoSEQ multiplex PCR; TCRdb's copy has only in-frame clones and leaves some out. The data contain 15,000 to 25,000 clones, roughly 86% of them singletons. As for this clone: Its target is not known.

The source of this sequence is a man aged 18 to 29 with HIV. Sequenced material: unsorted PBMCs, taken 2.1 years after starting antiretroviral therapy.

The CDR3 DNA reads as TGTGCCAGCCTGGTGCAAGGGGCGGGCACTGAAGCTTTCTTT. Protein sequence: CASLVQGAGTEAFF. The chain is built from TRBV2 and TRBJ1-1, with D tentatively TRBD1 (5 bases). CDR3 length equals 14 residues. The germline V and J ends were trimmed by 8 bases and 4 bases, with 17 bases remaining between them. Per germline, CDR1 SNHLY and CDR2 FYNNEI.